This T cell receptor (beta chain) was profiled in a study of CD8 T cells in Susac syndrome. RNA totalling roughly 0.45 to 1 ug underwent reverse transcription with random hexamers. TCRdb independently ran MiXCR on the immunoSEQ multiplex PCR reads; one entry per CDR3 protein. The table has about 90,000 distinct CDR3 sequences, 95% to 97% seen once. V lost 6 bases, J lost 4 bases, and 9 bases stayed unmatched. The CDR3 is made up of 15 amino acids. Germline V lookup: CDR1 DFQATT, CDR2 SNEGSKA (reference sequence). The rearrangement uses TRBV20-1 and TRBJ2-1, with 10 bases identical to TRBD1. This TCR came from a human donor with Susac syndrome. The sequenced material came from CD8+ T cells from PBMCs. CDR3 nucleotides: TGCAGTGCGAGGGTCCGGGACAGGGGTTACAATGAGCAGTTCTTC. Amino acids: CSARVRDRGYNEQFF.